Listed below are T cell receptor beta chains from one sample, sequenced in a study of patients and donors after allogeneic stem cell transplantation. In TCRdb, the RT-PCR reads were re-called with MiXCR into one record per CDR3 protein. Of about 230,000 distinct CDR3 sequences in the sample, 11% to 15% were seen once. Sequencing input: blood, either unsorted or a sorted T cell fraction (not recorded which). Receptors originate from a human donor who was either an allogeneic HSCT recipient or a stem cell or donor lymphocyte infusion donor (not recorded which). It is not recorded whose cells these are; they may come from a transplant donor. CDR3s include the opening cysteine and the closing phenylalanine or tryptophan. Each record gives: clone size, V gene, J gene, D gene, CDR3 DNA, CDR3 protein. A D gene is named only where the DNA matches it firmly. Expanded clones are given a class, and other clones once, few, many or no size at all.

abundance: few
v_gene: TRBV18
j_gene: TRBJ2-3
d_gene: TRBD2
CDR3nt: TGTGCCAGCTCACCTAAGACAAGGACTAGCGGGGGCGATACGCAGTATTTT
CDR3aa: CASSPKTRTSGGDTQYF

abundance: many
v_gene: TRBV27
j_gene: TRBJ1-5
d_gene: -
CDR3nt: TGTGCCAGCAGTTTTTCGCGTTATAGCAATCAGCCCCAGCATTTT
CDR3aa: CASSFSRYSNQPQHF

abundance: -
v_gene: TRBV6-2/TRBV6-3
j_gene: TRBJ1-5
d_gene: TRBD1
CDR3nt: TGTGCCAGCAGTGGGACAGGGGGTAATCAGCCCCAGCATTTT
CDR3aa: CASSGTGGNQPQHF

abundance: few
v_gene: TRBV18
j_gene: TRBJ2-7
d_gene: -
CDR3nt: TGTGCCAGCGCGTCCGGCGGGAACTACGAGCAGTACTTC
CDR3aa: CASASGGNYEQYF

abundance: -
v_gene: TRBV3-1
j_gene: TRBJ2-7
d_gene: TRBD2
CDR3nt: TGTGCCAGCAGCCAAGATAGGTGGCTAGCGGGAGGGAATAACTACGAGCAGTACTTC
CDR3aa: CASSQDRWLAGGNNYEQYF

abundance: few
v_gene: TRBV3-1
j_gene: TRBJ1-1
d_gene: -
CDR3nt: TGTGCCAGCAGTCCTTGGCCGGGACGGGCAATGAACACTGAAGCTTTCTTT
CDR3aa: CASSPWPGRAMNTEAFF

abundance: -
v_gene: TRBV6-1
j_gene: TRBJ2-3
d_gene: -
CDR3nt: TGTGCCAGCCAAGCAGGGGACTACCGTGATACGCAGTATTTT
CDR3aa: CASQAGDYRDTQYF

abundance: many
v_gene: TRBV20-1
j_gene: TRBJ2-7
d_gene: TRBD1
CDR3nt: TGCAGTGCGGGGACAGGGGCCTACGAGCAGTACTTC
CDR3aa: CSAGTGAYEQYF

abundance: few
v_gene: TRBV9
j_gene: TRBJ1-2
d_gene: -
CDR3nt: TGTGCCAGCAGCGTAGCAAGCACAGTCTATGGCTACACCTTC
CDR3aa: CASSVASTVYGYTF

abundance: -
v_gene: TRBV5-1
j_gene: TRBJ1-2
d_gene: -
CDR3nt: TGCGCCAGCAGCTTGGAGACAGGCGACCCCTATGGCTACACCTTC
CDR3aa: CASSLETGDPYGYTF

abundance: once
v_gene: TRBV9
j_gene: TRBJ2-7
d_gene: TRBD2
CDR3nt: TGTGCCAGCAGCGAGGGGTTAGCGGGGGGCTACGAGCAGTACTTC
CDR3aa: CASSEGLAGGYEQYF

abundance: many
v_gene: TRBV12-3/TRBV12-4
j_gene: TRBJ1-2
d_gene: -
CDR3nt: TGTGCCAGCAGTCCGTTTTGGGCATCCTATGGCTACACCTTC
CDR3aa: CASSPFWASYGYTF

abundance: -
v_gene: TRBV6-1
j_gene: TRBJ2-7
d_gene: -
CDR3nt: TGTGCCAGCAGTCCTACGCAGGGGAAGTTCTACGAGCAGTACTTC
CDR3aa: CASSPTQGKFYEQYF

abundance: many
v_gene: TRBV7-2
j_gene: TRBJ2-7
d_gene: TRBD1
CDR3nt: TGTGCCAGCAGCTCAGGGACAGCTCGAGACGAGCAGTACTTC
CDR3aa: CASSSGTARDEQYF

abundance: -
v_gene: TRBV20-1
j_gene: TRBJ1-1
d_gene: -
CDR3nt: TGCAGTGCTAGAGGGGCAGGGGAGTACACTGAAGCTTTCTTT
CDR3aa: CSARGAGEYTEAFF

abundance: many
v_gene: TRBV30
j_gene: TRBJ2-7
d_gene: -
CDR3nt: TGTGCCTGGAGTGTCGGAGGGGCGGGGTACGAGCAGTACTTC
CDR3aa: CAWSVGGAGYEQYF

abundance: few
v_gene: TRBV20-1
j_gene: TRBJ2-1
d_gene: TRBD2
CDR3nt: TGCAGTGCTAGGAGCGGGGGGGCCACCAATGAGCAGTTCTTC
CDR3aa: CSARSGGATNEQFF

abundance: many
v_gene: TRBV12-3/TRBV12-4
j_gene: TRBJ1-5
d_gene: -
CDR3nt: TGTGCCAGCAGCTACGGACAGCTCAATCAGCCCCAGCATTTT
CDR3aa: CASSYGQLNQPQHF

abundance: -
v_gene: TRBV5-6
j_gene: TRBJ2-5
d_gene: -
CDR3nt: TGTGCCAGCAGCTTGTTGGGGGCCCAGTACTTC
CDR3aa: CASSLLGAQYF

abundance: many
v_gene: TRBV25-1
j_gene: TRBJ1-1
d_gene: -
CDR3nt: TGTGCCAGCAGTGCCGAACTGGGGAACACTGAAGCTTTCTTT
CDR3aa: CASSAELGNTEAFF

abundance: few
v_gene: TRBV6-1
j_gene: TRBJ1-6
d_gene: TRBD1
CDR3nt: TGTGCCAGCAGTCGCCCCCGGGACAGGGCTAATTCACCCCTCCACTTT
CDR3aa: CASSRPRDRANSPLHF

abundance: many
v_gene: TRBV9
j_gene: TRBJ2-2
d_gene: -
CDR3nt: TGTGCCAGCAGCGTAGCAACTGGGGGCACCGGGGAGCTGTTTTTT
CDR3aa: CASSVATGGTGELFF

abundance: -
v_gene: TRBV4-3
j_gene: TRBJ1-4
d_gene: -
CDR3nt: TGCGCCAGCAGCCAAGAAGCGATAACTGGTGAAAAACTGTTTTTT
CDR3aa: CASSQEAITGEKLFF

abundance: many
v_gene: TRBV20-1
j_gene: TRBJ2-5
d_gene: -
CDR3nt: TGCAGTGCTTACAGCAGGGTCGGTGAGACCCAGTACTTC
CDR3aa: CSAYSRVGETQYF

abundance: few
v_gene: TRBV9
j_gene: TRBJ1-2
d_gene: TRBD1
CDR3nt: TGTGCCAGCAGCGTACAGACAGGGGGCGGCTACACCTTC
CDR3aa: CASSVQTGGGYTF

abundance: few
v_gene: TRBV27
j_gene: TRBJ1-1
d_gene: -
CDR3nt: TGTGCCAGCCAAAAGGGACCGAACACTGAAGCTTTCTTT
CDR3aa: CASQKGPNTEAFF

abundance: -
v_gene: TRBV21-1
j_gene: TRBJ2-7
d_gene: -
CDR3nt: TGTGCCAGCAGCAAAGGTGGGAGTAAATTCTACGAGCAGTACTTC
CDR3aa: CASSKGGSKFYEQYF

abundance: many
v_gene: TRBV2
j_gene: TRBJ1-5
d_gene: -
CDR3nt: TGTGCCAGCACCGGACAGATCTATAGCAATCAGCCCCAGCATTTT
CDR3aa: CASTGQIYSNQPQHF

abundance: many
v_gene: TRBV12-3/TRBV12-4
j_gene: TRBJ2-3
d_gene: -
CDR3nt: TGTGCCAGCAGGTCGGGGGCAGGGGGCACAGATACGCAGTATTTT
CDR3aa: CASRSGAGGTDTQYF

abundance: many
v_gene: TRBV4-3
j_gene: TRBJ2-2
d_gene: -
CDR3nt: TGCGCCAGCAGCCAAGGTTGGGGGGCCGGGGAGCTGTTTTTT
CDR3aa: CASSQGWGAGELFF

abundance: many
v_gene: TRBV5-4
j_gene: TRBJ2-1
d_gene: TRBD1
CDR3nt: TGTGCCAGCAGTCTAAGACAGGGTAGCTACAATGAGCAGTTCTTC
CDR3aa: CASSLRQGSYNEQFF

abundance: -
v_gene: TRBV7-2
j_gene: TRBJ2-7
d_gene: -
CDR3nt: TGTGCCAGCAGCTTAGGAGGCCGGTTCTACGAGCAGTACTTC
CDR3aa: CASSLGGRFYEQYF

abundance: many
v_gene: TRBV12-3/TRBV12-4
j_gene: TRBJ1-3
d_gene: -
CDR3nt: TGTGCCAGCAGCGAGTCAGTCTCTGGAAACACCATATATTTT
CDR3aa: CASSESVSGNTIYF

abundance: -
v_gene: TRBV5-4
j_gene: TRBJ2-7
d_gene: TRBD1
CDR3nt: TGTGCCAGCAGCCGATCCGGGACAGGCTACGAGCAGTACTTC
CDR3aa: CASSRSGTGYEQYF

abundance: many
v_gene: TRBV18
j_gene: TRBJ1-1
d_gene: TRBD1
CDR3nt: TGTGCCAGCTCTAAGGTCGGGACAGGTGAGGGGGACACTGAAGCTTTCTTT
CDR3aa: CASSKVGTGEGDTEAFF

abundance: few
v_gene: TRBV2
j_gene: TRBJ2-7
d_gene: TRBD1
CDR3nt: TGTGCCAGCAGTGGTGTAGGGGGCTCATTCGACGAGCAGTACTTC
CDR3aa: CASSGVGGSFDEQYF

abundance: few
v_gene: TRBV27
j_gene: TRBJ1-6
d_gene: -
CDR3nt: TGTGCCAGCAGTTTAATGTCAGGATTCGATAATTCACCCCTCCACTTT
CDR3aa: CASSLMSGFDNSPLHF

abundance: few
v_gene: TRBV12-5
j_gene: TRBJ1-2
d_gene: -
CDR3nt: TGTGCTAGTGATACTACATGGGGGCACGACCCAAACTCCAACTATGGCTACACCTTC
CDR3aa: CASDTTWGHDPNSNYGYTF

abundance: -
v_gene: TRBV5-1
j_gene: TRBJ2-7
d_gene: TRBD1
CDR3nt: TGCGCCAGCAGCTCTGGGACAGGGTGGCACTTC
CDR3aa: CASSSGTGWHF

abundance: few
v_gene: TRBV7-6
j_gene: TRBJ2-7
d_gene: TRBD1
CDR3nt: TGTGCCAGCAGCCGACAGGGCCAGGGAAGGAGTCACGAGCAGTACTTC
CDR3aa: CASSRQGQGRSHEQYF

abundance: few
v_gene: TRBV25-1
j_gene: TRBJ2-5
d_gene: TRBD1
CDR3nt: TGTGCCAGCAGTGAGACAGGGACAGCCAAAGAGACCCAGTACTTC
CDR3aa: CASSETGTAKETQYF

abundance: many
v_gene: TRBV10-3
j_gene: TRBJ2-5
d_gene: -
CDR3nt: TGTGCCATCAGTGTCAGGGAACAAGCGCGACGGCCCCAAGAGACCCAGTACTTC
CDR3aa: CAISVREQARRPQETQYF

abundance: few
v_gene: TRBV6-1
j_gene: TRBJ1-6
d_gene: -
CDR3nt: TGTGCCACCAAGCCGGGAGACCATAATTCACCCCTCCACTTT
CDR3aa: CATKPGDHNSPLHF

abundance: -
v_gene: TRBV5-1
j_gene: TRBJ1-2
d_gene: -
CDR3nt: TGCGCCAGCAGCCAAGGTGACCGGGATGATGGCTACACCTTC
CDR3aa: CASSQGDRDDGYTF

abundance: few
v_gene: TRBV25-1
j_gene: TRBJ1-5
d_gene: TRBD1
CDR3nt: TGTGCCAGCAGTGATACCACAGGGGGGAATCAGCCCCAGCATTTT
CDR3aa: CASSDTTGGNQPQHF

abundance: many
v_gene: TRBV29-1
j_gene: TRBJ1-1
d_gene: -
CDR3nt: TGCAGCGGGAACAGGGCCTTGGGCACTGAAGCTTTCTTT
CDR3aa: CSGNRALGTEAFF

abundance: few
v_gene: TRBV3-1
j_gene: TRBJ1-4
d_gene: -
CDR3nt: TGTGCCAGCAGCCCGAGATCGACAGCGAGTAATGAAAAACTGTTTTTT
CDR3aa: CASSPRSTASNEKLFF

abundance: many
v_gene: TRBV12-3/TRBV12-4
j_gene: TRBJ2-1
d_gene: -
CDR3nt: TGTGCCAGCAGTCCCGAGGGGGCGGGGTACAATGAGCAGTTCTTC
CDR3aa: CASSPEGAGYNEQFF

abundance: few
v_gene: TRBV19
j_gene: TRBJ1-1
d_gene: -
CDR3nt: TGTGCCAGTAGTATAATAATGAACACTGAAGCTTTCTTT
CDR3aa: CASSIIMNTEAFF

abundance: -
v_gene: TRBV20-1
j_gene: TRBJ1-4
d_gene: -
CDR3nt: TGCAGTGCTAGAGGACCGACGCTGCTTAATGAAAAACTGTTTTTT
CDR3aa: CSARGPTLLNEKLFF

abundance: -
v_gene: TRBV20-1
j_gene: TRBJ2-7
d_gene: TRBD2
CDR3nt: TGCAGTGCTAGACCCGGGACTAGCGGGAGCTACGAGCAGTACTTC
CDR3aa: CSARPGTSGSYEQYF

abundance: few
v_gene: TRBV5-1
j_gene: TRBJ2-3
d_gene: -
CDR3nt: TGCGCCAGCACCCTTTGGGGGACGGCAACCACAGATACGCAGTATTTT
CDR3aa: CASTLWGTATTDTQYF

abundance: few
v_gene: TRBV29-1
j_gene: TRBJ1-5
d_gene: TRBD1
CDR3nt: TGCAGCGTTGCCGACAGGGCCAGGGGCCAGCCCCAGCATTTT
CDR3aa: CSVADRARGQPQHF